A single sample gave rise to the 31 T cell receptor beta chains below, sequenced in a study of regulatory T cells in long-lasting Graves disease. Libraries of TCR beta came from iRepertoire HTBI primers plus Arm-PCR of CDR3 regions. TCRdb reprocessed the multiplex PCR reads via MiXCR and lists one record per CDR3 protein. The repertoire holds around 430,000 distinct CDR3 sequences, with about 20% as singletons. Described time point: persistent/refractory GD, antithyroid drugs over 5 years with positive TRAb. Researchers made the TCR library from RNA that was extracted from PBMCs. Sequencing used peripheral blood mononuclear cells (PBMCs), obtained when the disease was refractory, from a patient treated with antithyroid drugs. These receptor sequences come from a female donor with Graves disease.

This clonotype was counted at least ten times. V usage is TRBV28 and J usage is TRBJ1-5; tentative D call: TRBD1 (5 bases). The ends were cut back, 8 bases at V and 0 bases at J, with 14 bases in the middle. CDR3 length: 15 amino acids. CDR1 and CDR2 (germline): MDHEN, SYDVKM. The CDR3 reads CASSPGVYSNQPQHF. The CDR3 DNA sequence: TGTGCCAGCTCTCCGGGGGTTTATAGCAATCAGCCCCAGCATTTT.

The rearrangement joins TRBV4-1 to TRBJ1-6; 8 bases fit TRBD1. Germline V gene lookup returns CDR1 MGHRA and CDR2 YSYEKL. V shed 3 bases, J shed 10 bases, and the junction held 8 bases outside the gene matches. The CDR3 totals 15 residues. The CDR3 is CASSHKDRGGSPLHF. The CDR3 DNA reads TGCGCCAGCAGCCACAAAGACAGGGGTGGGTCACCCCTCCACTTT.

This clonotype was picked up many times. The CDR3 loop is CSALLARETQYF. The CDR3 region has the DNA TGCAGTGCTCTACTAGCGCGGGAGACCCAGTACTTC. The chain recombines TRBV20-1 with TRBJ2-5; 7 bases match TRBD2. This CDR3 region has 12 residues. The germline CDR1 and CDR2 sequences are DFQATT and SNEGSKA (reference sequence). Germline trimming cut 5 bases from V and 5 bases from J; bases unmatched to any gene: 5.

Points on this clonotype: Without the conserved terminal phenylalanine or tryptophan, this CDR3 likely stems from a read error. CDR3 nucleotides: TGTGCCAGCAGCTGGACGGAAAGCACCATATATCTT. It yields the protein CASSWTESTIYL. The chain uses TRBV5-5 and TRBJ1-3; D ambiguous. Per the germline V gene, CDR1 is SGHKS and CDR2 is YYEKEE (reference sequence). There are 12 residues in the CDR3. The V end was cut by 3 bases, the J end by 9 bases, with 10 bases between.

This clonotype appeared many times. This chain connects TRBV7-2 to TRBJ1-2, with TRBD1 matching over 7 bases. Unmatched junction bases numbered 10, after V lost 3 bases and J lost 6 bases. Per the germline V gene, CDR1 is SGHTA and CDR2 is FQGNSA. The CDR3 is made up of 15 amino acids. CDR3 region: CASSFSEGQKNGYTF. CDR3 coding DNA: TGTGCCAGCAGCTTCTCTGAGGGACAGAAAAATGGCTACACCTTC.

This clonotype was found many times. The chain links TRBV20-1 to TRBJ2-7; no firm D call. V lost 3 bases and J 5 bases, leaving 23 bases between the germline ends. The CDR3 has 16 amino acids. Germline CDR1 and CDR2: DFQATT and SNEGSKA (reference sequence). The CDR3 protein is CSASLPSGRRDDEQYF. DNA for the CDR3: TGCAGTGCTAGCCTTCCTTCTGGACGGCGAGATGACGAGCAGTACTTC.

Comments on this clonotype: A read error may produce the germline difference seen at one junction end. This chain uses TRBV12-3 or TRBV12-4 with TRBJ1-5; no reliable D call. This CDR3 region has 12 residues. CDR3 in amino acids: CASSSPSRAHHF. As DNA, the CDR3 is TGTGCCAGCAGTTCACCCTCGAGGGCCCATCATTTT.

This chain joins TRBV6-2 or TRBV6-3 and TRBJ1-6; D is undetermined. Looked up from germline, CDR1 is MNHEY and CDR2 is SVGEGT. V lost 2 bases to trimming and J lost 7 bases, with 9 bases between them. This CDR3 has 14 amino acids. This chain's CDR3 is CASSYGQPNSPLHF. For the CDR3, the DNA is TGTGCCAGCAGTTACGGGCAGCCCAATTCACCCCTCCACTTT.

Here the CDR3 reads CASSLVVGGGSNTEAFF. CDR3 nucleotides: TGTGCCAGCAGCTTGGTCGTGGGCGGGGGCAGTAACACTGAAGCTTTCTTT. The V gene is TRBV5-4, the J gene TRBJ1-1, with D perhaps matching TRBD1 (6 bases). The CDR3 runs to 17 residues. CDR1 is SGHNT, CDR2 YYREEE, per germline (reference sequence). V was pared by 0 bases and J by 2 bases, with 17 bases between.

This chain uses TRBV6-6 with TRBJ2-1; 10 bases align to TRBD2. The CDR3 length is 19 residues. Germline lookup yields CDR1 MNHNY and CDR2 SVGAGI (reference sequence). With V trimmed by 0 bases and J by 7 bases, 15 bases remained unmatched. The CDR3 sequence is CASSYSFEREGLTQNEQFF. The DNA of the CDR3 is TGTGCCAGCAGTTACTCGTTTGAGCGGGAGGGCCTTACTCAAAATGAGCAGTTCTTC.

This clonotype was detected a few times. The chain carries TRBV27 and TRBJ2-5; 7 nucleotides align to TRBD2. The CDR3 extends over 15 amino acids. V was pared by 6 bases and J by 5 bases, with 12 bases of the junction left unmatched. Germline values: CDR1 MNHEY, CDR2 SMNVEV (reference sequence). The CDR3 loop reads CASRKGREFWETQYF. The DNA of the CDR3 is TGTGCCAGCAGGAAGGGGCGGGAGTTCTGGGAGACCCAGTACTTC.

The chain recombines TRBV28 with TRBJ1-1; maybe TRBD1 (5 bases). Per germline, CDR1 MDHEN and CDR2 SYDVKM. Trimming stripped 6 bases from V and 12 bases from J, with 17 bases between. CDR3 length equals 12 residues. The CDR3 spells CASSRDASSPFF. CDR3 sequence (DNA): TGTGCCAGCAGCCGGGACGCCTCATCCCCTTTCTTT.

The chain joins TRBV7-2 to TRBJ2-2; no clear D. Trimming pared 2 bases from V and 6 bases from J, leaving 7 bases between. The germline V gene encodes CDR1 SGHTA and CDR2 FQGNSA. This CDR3 is 13 amino acids long. The CDR3 is CASSLHPAGELFF. The DNA for the CDR3 is TGTGCCAGCAGCTTACATCCGGCCGGGGAGCTGTTTTTT.

As for this clonotype: A much larger clone lies a single base off, so this may be a read error. This sequence joins TRBV6-1 and TRBJ2-5, with D perhaps matching TRBD2 (5 bases). The CDR3 contains 13 residues. Per the germline V gene, CDR1 is MNHNS and CDR2 is SASEGT. V gave up 7 bases and J gave up 9 bases, with 18 bases separating them. CDR3 region: CASTVGVAEAQYF. The CDR3 coding sequence is TGTGCCAGCACAGTAGGTGTTGCGGAGGCCCAGTACTTC.

About this clonotype: A far more abundant clone sits one base away, making this likely a read error. J is TRBJ2-7 and V is TRBV28, with 8 bases that match TRBD2. Matching the DNA end better, TRBJ2-5 makes the J call doubtful. The CDR3 extends over 13 amino acids. In germline, CDR1 is MDHEN, CDR2 SYDVKM. CDR3 protein: CANSSGGRETQYF. Written as DNA, the CDR3 is TGTGCCAACAGTTCGGGGGGGAGGGAGACCCAGTACTTC.

V is TRBV6-2 or TRBV6-3 and J is TRBJ2-3; D possibly corresponds to TRBD2 (6 bases). CDR3 length equals 18 residues. CDR1 and CDR2 (germline): MNHEY, SVGEGT. The V gene lost 2 bases and the J gene lost 2 bases, with 20 bases spanning the gap. The CDR3 here is CASSYRVVPGEITDTQYF. The CDR3 region has the DNA TGTGCCAGCAGTTACAGGGTAGTCCCGGGGGAGATCACAGATACGCAGTATTTT.

This clonotype was seen repeatedly, ten times or more. J is TRBJ1-4 and V is TRBV29-1; D not certain. The germline V gene has CDR1 SQVTM and CDR2 ANQGSEA. The germline V and J ends were trimmed by 6 bases and 0 bases, with 8 bases remaining between them. CDR3 length: 13 amino acids. CDR3 nucleotides: TGCAGCGTGGCCCCGGCAACTAATGAAAAACTGTTTTTT. This codes for CSVAPATNEKLFF.

There are a few counts of this clonotype. The J gene is TRBJ2-3, the V gene TRBV6-2 or TRBV6-3, with 7 bases lining up with TRBD1. The V segment lost 2 bases and the J segment 2 bases; nucleotides outside the gene matches: 7. The CDR3 is 16 amino acids. Germline values: CDR1 MNHEY, CDR2 SVGEGT. CDR3 loop: CASSYRGTASTDTQYF. The CDR3, as DNA: TGTGCCAGCAGTTACAGAGGGACAGCATCCACAGATACGCAGTATTTT.

The chain links TRBV11-2 to TRBJ2-2; D uncertain. CDR3 length: 15 residues. V lost 0 bases to trimming and J lost 6 bases, with 11 bases between them. Per the germline V gene, CDR1 is SGHAT and CDR2 is FQNNGV. The DNA for the CDR3 is TGTGCCAGCAGCTTAGATCTCGCCCGACCCGGGGAGCTGTTTTTT. Protein product: CASSLDLARPGELFF.

This clonotype was picked up many times. The V call is TRBV19, the J call TRBJ2-2, with a tentative D call TRBD1 (6 bases). V shed 10 bases and J shed 2 bases, with 14 bases lying between them. The CDR3 runs to 14 residues. Germline CDR1 LNHDA, CDR2 SQIVND (reference sequence). CDR3 sequence (DNA): TGTGCCACAACCACAGGGTTCAACACCGGGGAGCTGTTTTTT. Protein product: CATTTGFNTGELFF. Complete variable domain (other parts from reference TRBV19 and TRBJ2-2): DGGITQSPKYLFRKEGQNVTLSCEQNLNHDAMYWYRQDPGQGLRLIYYSQIVNDFQKGDIAEGYSVSREKKESFPLTVTSAQKNPTAFYLCATTTGFNTGELFFGEGSRLTVL.

This clonotype was observed at least ten times. The chain uses TRBV6-1 and TRBJ1-2, with D possibly TRBD1 on 5 matching bases. The CDR3 has 14 residues. Germline assignment: CDR1 MNHNS and CDR2 SASEGT. Trimming removed 5 bases at V and 3 bases at J, with 13 bases between. The CDR3 bases are TGTGCCAGCAGTAACCAGGGTCGTGACTATGGCTACACCTTC. Residues: CASSNQGRDYGYTF.

Ten or more counts support this clonotype. CDR3 coding DNA: TGTGCCAGCAGAAGAGAGCGGGACTCCTACGAGCAGTACTTC. Its translation is CASRRERDSYEQYF. This rearrangement joins TRBV2 to TRBJ2-7; 7 nucleotides line up with TRBD2. The germline gives CDR1 SNHLY, CDR2 FYNNEI. With V trimmed by 6 bases and J by 0 bases, 5 bases remained unmatched. This CDR3 has 14 amino acids.

This clonotype was counted many times. The chain employs TRBV28 and TRBJ2-7; 14 bases fit TRBD2. The CDR3 runs 18 residues. After removal of 5 bases from V and 3 bases from J, the junction contained 12 bases not matched to a gene. Germline V gene lookup returns CDR1 MDHEN and CDR2 SYDVKM. The CDR3 DNA is TGTGCCAGCAGTCTGACTAGCGGGAGGGGAGGGGGTTTCTACGAGCAGTACTTC. Its translation: CASSLTSGRGGGFYEQYF.

At least ten counts were recorded for this clonotype. The rearrangement uses TRBV11-2 and TRBJ1-4, with D hard to call. The V end was cut by 0 bases, the J end by 14 bases, with 7 bases between. The CDR3 extends over 11 amino acids. Germline CDR1 reads SGHAT; CDR2 reads FQNNGV. The CDR3 nucleotides read TGTGCCAGCAGCTTAGACGGACGGCTGTTTTTT. Translation: CASSLDGRLFF.

The sample holds many counts of this clonotype. The chain has TRBV28 and TRBJ1-5; D possibly corresponds to TRBD1 (5 bases). Germline CDR1 reads MDHEN; CDR2 reads SYDVKM. The CDR3 contains 14 residues. Between the trimmed V and J ends, which lost 5 bases and 5 bases, there was a span of 13 bases. In nucleotides, the CDR3 is TGTGCCAGCAGTCCGGGGCGTCGGGATCAGCCCCAGCATTTT. It is translated as CASSPGRRDQPQHF.

The V call is TRBV25-1, the J call TRBJ2-5; 9 positions match TRBD2. Per the germline V gene, CDR1 is MGHDK and CDR2 is SYGVNS. This CDR3 is 14 amino acids long. The V and J ends lost 4 bases and 5 bases, in that order; junction bases with no gene match: 5. The CDR3 region is CASSGYAGGETQYF. The CDR3 coding sequence is TGTGCCAGCAGTGGATATGCGGGGGGGGAGACCCAGTACTTC.

Regarding this clonotype: A much larger clonotype is one base distant, so this may be a read error. V and J are TRBV12-3 or TRBV12-4 and TRBJ1-1, with TRBD1 as a possible D gene (5 bases). CDR3 length: 15 residues. V was trimmed by 4 bases and J by 1 base, leaving 13 bases between them. DNA of the CDR3: TGTGCCAGCAGTTACCCCTCAGGGCGGAACACTGAAGCTTTCTTT. Its protein is CASSYPSGRNTEAFF.

This chain links TRBV2 with TRBJ2-7; tentative D call: TRBD1 (5 bases). The CDR3 runs 13 residues. Germline V gene data show CDR1 as SNHLY and CDR2 as FYNNEI. Trimming pared 0 bases from V and 3 bases from J, leaving 6 bases between. CDR3: CASSEADSYEQYF. CDR3 bases: TGTGCCAGCAGTGAAGCAGACAGCTACGAGCAGTACTTC.

The chain uses TRBV20-1 and TRBJ2-1, with D possibly TRBD1 on 5 matching bases. V lost 3 bases to trimming and J lost 2 bases, with 8 bases between them. Looked up from germline, CDR1 is DFQATT and CDR2 is SNEGSKA (reference sequence). CDR3 size: 13 residues. CDR3 bases: TGCAGTGCTAGGGACACCCCCTACAATGAGCAGTTCTTC. Residues: CSARDTPYNEQFF.

This clonotype was detected once. The V and J genes are TRBV6-5 and TRBJ2-7; 8 positions agree with TRBD2. CDR3 size: 15 residues. The V segment lost 4 bases and the J segment 2 bases; nucleotides outside the gene matches: 7. Germline values: CDR1 MNHEY, CDR2 SVGAGI. The CDR3 region is CASSSSLAGTYEQYF. Written as DNA, the CDR3 is TGTGCCAGCAGTTCCTCTCTAGCGGGTACCTACGAGCAGTACTTC.

The sample holds many counts of this clonotype. The chain carries TRBV28 and TRBJ1-2; D not resolved. V lost 5 bases and J lost 7, with 5 bases in between. In germline, CDR1 is MDHEN, CDR2 SYDVKM. The CDR3 length is 10 residues. In DNA, the CDR3 is TGTGCCAGCAGTCGTTTTGGCTACACCTTC. Its protein is CASSRFGYTF.